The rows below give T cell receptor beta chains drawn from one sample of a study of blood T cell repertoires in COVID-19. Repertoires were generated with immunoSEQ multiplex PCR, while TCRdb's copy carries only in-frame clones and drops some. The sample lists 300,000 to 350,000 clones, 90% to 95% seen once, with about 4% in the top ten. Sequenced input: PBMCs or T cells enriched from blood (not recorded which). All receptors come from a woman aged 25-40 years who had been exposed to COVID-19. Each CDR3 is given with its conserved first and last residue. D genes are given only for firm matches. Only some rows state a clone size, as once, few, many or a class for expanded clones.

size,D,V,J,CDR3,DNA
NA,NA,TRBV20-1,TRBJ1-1,CSAMRTEAFF,TGCAGTGCTATGCGAACTGAAGCTTTCTTT
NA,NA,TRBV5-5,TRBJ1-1,CASSFGRAQGTEAFF,TGTGCCAGCAGTTTCGGAAGGGCGCAGGGTACTGAAGCTTTCTTT
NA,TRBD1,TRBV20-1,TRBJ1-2,CSASPAGTGPFQGYTF,TGCAGTGCTAGTCCAGCGGGGACAGGGCCCTTTCAGGGCTACACCTTC
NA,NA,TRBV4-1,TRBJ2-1,CASSQNPSLPYNEQFF,TGCGCCAGCAGCCAAAATCCTAGTCTACCTTACAATGAGCAGTTCTTC
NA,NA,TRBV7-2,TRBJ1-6,CASSLLGIPNSPLHF,TGTGCCAGCAGCTTATTGGGCATACCAAATTCACCCCTCCACTTT
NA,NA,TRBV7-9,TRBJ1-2,CASSSNHRGSTGGYTF,TGTGCCAGCAGCTCCAATCACCGCGGGAGCACGGGTGGCTACACCTTC
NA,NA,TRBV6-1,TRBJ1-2,CASSDIRLLIRNYGYTF,TGTGCCAGCAGTGACATCCGACTCCTTATTAGGAACTATGGCTACACCTTC
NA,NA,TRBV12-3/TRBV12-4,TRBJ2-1,CASSFYGQEQFF,TGTGCCAGCAGTTTTTATGGACAGGAGCAGTTCTTC
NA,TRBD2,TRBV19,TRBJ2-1,CASSIQPTSGVLKQFF,TGTGCCAGTAGTATTCAACCGACTAGCGGCGTTTTAAAGCAGTTCTTC
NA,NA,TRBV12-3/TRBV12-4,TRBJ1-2,CASSPDGYGYTF,TGTGCCAGCAGCCCAGACGGGTATGGCTACACCTTC
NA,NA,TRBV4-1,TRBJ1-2,CASSQAGTLNYGYTF,TGCGCCAGCAGCCAAGCAGGAACCTTAAACTATGGCTACACCTTC
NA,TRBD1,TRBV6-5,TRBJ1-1,CATTGVDTEAFF,TGTGCCACGACAGGGGTAGACACTGAAGCTTTCTTT
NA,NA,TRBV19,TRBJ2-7,CASSINLHTYEQYF,TGTGCCAGTAGTATAAATTTACACACCTACGAGCAGTACTTC
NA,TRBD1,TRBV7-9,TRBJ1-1,CASSLEDRPYTEAFF,TGTGCCAGCAGCTTGGAGGACAGGCCCTACACTGAAGCTTTCTTT
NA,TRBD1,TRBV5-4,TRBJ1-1,CASSPEDRGRRLNTEAFF,TGTGCCAGCAGCCCAGAGGACAGGGGGCGGCGGTTGAACACTGAAGCTTTCTTT
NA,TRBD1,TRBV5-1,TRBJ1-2,CASSLGTGVSTGGYTF,TGCGCCAGCAGCTTGGGGACAGGGGTCTCTACGGGTGGCTACACCTTC
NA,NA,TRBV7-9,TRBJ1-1,CASSFEGTGKAFF,TGTGCCAGCAGCTTCGAGGGCACAGGGAAAGCTTTCTTT
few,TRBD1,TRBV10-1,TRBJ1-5,CASSRQGPSNQPQHF,TGCGCCAGCAGCAGACAGGGCCCAAGCAATCAGCCCCAGCATTTT
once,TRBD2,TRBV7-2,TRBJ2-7,CASSLSFLAGGYEQYF,TGTGCCAGCAGCTTATCGTTCCTAGCGGGGGGCTACGAGCAGTACTTC
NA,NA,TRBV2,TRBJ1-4,CASSRTVTNEKLFF,TGTGCCAGCAGTCGGACAGTAACTAATGAAAAACTGTTTTTT
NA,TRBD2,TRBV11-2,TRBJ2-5,CASSSFGLAGGAETQYF,TGTGCCAGCAGCTCCTTCGGACTAGCGGGGGGAGCAGAGACCCAGTACTTC
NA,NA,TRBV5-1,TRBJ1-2,CASSLREGRSFEGYTF,TGCGCCAGCAGCTTAAGGGAGGGTCGGAGTTTCGAGGGCTACACCTTC
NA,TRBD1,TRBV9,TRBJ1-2,CASSPDRGFYGYTF,TGTGCCAGCAGCCCGGACAGGGGGTTCTATGGCTACACCTTC
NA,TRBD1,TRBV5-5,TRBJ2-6,CASSFSGTGGTGANVLTF,TGTGCCAGCAGCTTTTCCGGGACAGGGGGGACTGGGGCCAACGTCCTGACTTTC
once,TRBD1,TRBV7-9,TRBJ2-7,CASIRDRGYEQYF,TGTGCCAGCATACGGGACAGGGGTTACGAGCAGTACTTC
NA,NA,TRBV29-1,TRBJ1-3,CSVGTVSGNTIYF,TGCAGCGTTGGTACAGTCTCTGGAAACACCATATATTTT
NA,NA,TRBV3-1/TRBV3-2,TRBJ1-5,CASSLGGAQPQHF,TGTGCCAGCAGCCTCGGGGGGGCACAGCCCCAGCATTTT
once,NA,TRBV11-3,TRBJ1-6,CASSFTDNSPLHF,TGTGCCAGCAGCTTCACAGATAATTCACCCCTCCACTTT
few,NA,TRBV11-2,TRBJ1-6,CASSPVDSYNSPLHF,TGTGCCAGCAGCCCTGTAGACTCCTATAATTCACCCCTCCACTTT
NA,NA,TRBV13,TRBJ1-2,CASSLESTGPSYGYTF,TGTGCCAGCAGCTTAGAATCCACAGGGCCCTCCTATGGCTACACCTTC
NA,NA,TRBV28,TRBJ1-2,CASSFIGYTF,TGTGCCAGCAGTTTTATTGGCTACACCTTC
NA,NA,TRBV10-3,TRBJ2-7,CAISRTIHEQYF,TGTGCCATCAGTAGGACTATCCACGAGCAGTACTTC
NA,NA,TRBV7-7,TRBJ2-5,CASSLGFIGGQETQYF,TGTGCCAGCAGCTTAGGGTTTATTGGCGGGCAAGAGACCCAGTACTTC